This TCR beta chain is from a study of blood T cells in healthy people across ages. Findings of the study overall: Reliance upon unsorted PBMCs precluded definitive naive versus antigen-experienced comparison. Possibly confounding the expanded clonotype changes was the fact that donor CMV status was unknown.

As regards this clonotype: The target antigen is unknown.

Primers used in a second PCR of about 6 to 11 cycles were a sample-barcoded 5' primer and a J-beta primer mix. From the 5' RACE reads, TCRdb called clonotypes with MiXCR, one entry per CDR3 protein. The table has about a million distinct CDR3 sequences, 30% to 40% seen once; the top ten hold around 12%. The CDR3 runs 13 residues. CDR1 is SQVTM and CDR2 is ANQGSEA in the germline V gene. V was shortened by 7 bases and J by 0 bases, with 12 bases between the two germline ends. V and J are TRBV29-1 and TRBJ1-1; perhaps TRBD1 as D (6 bases). The sequence was obtained from a man aged 18 to 29 in good health. The sample taken for sequencing was blood. CDR3 region: CSAEGGMNTEAFF. DNA of the CDR3: TGCAGCGCCGAGGGGGGTATGAACACTGAAGCTTTCTTT.